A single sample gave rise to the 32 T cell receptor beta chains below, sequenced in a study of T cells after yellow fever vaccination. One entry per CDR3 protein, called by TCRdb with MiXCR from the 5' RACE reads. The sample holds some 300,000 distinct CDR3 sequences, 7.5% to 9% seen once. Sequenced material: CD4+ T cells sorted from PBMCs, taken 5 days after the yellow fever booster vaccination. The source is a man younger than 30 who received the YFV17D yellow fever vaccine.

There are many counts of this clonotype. The CDR3 loop reads CASSPQYYTEAFF. The CDR3 bases are TGTGCCAGCAGTCCACAGTACTACACTGAAGCTTTCTTT. V is TRBV6-5 and J is TRBJ1-1; no firm D call. Trimming removed 5 bases at V and 3 bases at J, with 10 bases between. The CDR3 is 13 residues long. Germline V lookup: CDR1 MNHEY, CDR2 SVGAGI.

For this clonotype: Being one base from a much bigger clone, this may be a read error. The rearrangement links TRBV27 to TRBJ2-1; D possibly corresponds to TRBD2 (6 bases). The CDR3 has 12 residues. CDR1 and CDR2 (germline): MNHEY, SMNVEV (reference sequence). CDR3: CASTGGYNDQFF. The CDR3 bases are TGTGCCAGCACCGGGGGATACAATGATCAGTTCTTC.

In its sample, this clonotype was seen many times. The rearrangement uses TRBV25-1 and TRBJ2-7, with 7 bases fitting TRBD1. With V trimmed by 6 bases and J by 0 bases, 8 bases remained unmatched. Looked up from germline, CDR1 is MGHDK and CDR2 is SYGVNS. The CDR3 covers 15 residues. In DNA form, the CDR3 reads TGTGCCAGCAGCCCCAGTGACAGGGCCTCCTACGAGCAGTACTTC. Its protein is CASSPSDRASYEQYF.

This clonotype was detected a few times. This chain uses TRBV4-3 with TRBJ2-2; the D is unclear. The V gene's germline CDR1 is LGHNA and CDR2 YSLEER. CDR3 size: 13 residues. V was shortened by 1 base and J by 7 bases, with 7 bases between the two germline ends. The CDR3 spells CASSQGKVGELFF. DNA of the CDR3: TGCGCCAGCAGCCAAGGCAAAGTCGGGGAGCTGTTTTTT.

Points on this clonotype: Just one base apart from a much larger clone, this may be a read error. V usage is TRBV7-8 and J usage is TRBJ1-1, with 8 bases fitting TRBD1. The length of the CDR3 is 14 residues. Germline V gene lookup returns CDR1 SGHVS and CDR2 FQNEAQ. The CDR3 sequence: CDSSTRQGRTEAFF. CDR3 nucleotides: TGTGACAGCAGCACCCGACAGGGGAGGACTGAAGCTTTCTTT.

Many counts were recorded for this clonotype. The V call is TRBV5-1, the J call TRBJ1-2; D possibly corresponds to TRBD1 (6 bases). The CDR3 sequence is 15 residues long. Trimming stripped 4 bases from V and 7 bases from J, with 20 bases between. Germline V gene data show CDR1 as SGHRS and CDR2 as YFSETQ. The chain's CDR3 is CASSPSNRAESGYTF. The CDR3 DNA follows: TGCGCCAGCAGCCCCTCCAACAGGGCAGAAAGTGGCTACACCTTC.

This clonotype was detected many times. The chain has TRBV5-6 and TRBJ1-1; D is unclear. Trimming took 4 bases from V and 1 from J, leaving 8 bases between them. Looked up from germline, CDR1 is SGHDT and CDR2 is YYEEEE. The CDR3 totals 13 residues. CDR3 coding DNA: TGTGCCAGCAGCCGGGTACGGAACACTGAAGCTTTCTTT. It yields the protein CASSRVRNTEAFF.

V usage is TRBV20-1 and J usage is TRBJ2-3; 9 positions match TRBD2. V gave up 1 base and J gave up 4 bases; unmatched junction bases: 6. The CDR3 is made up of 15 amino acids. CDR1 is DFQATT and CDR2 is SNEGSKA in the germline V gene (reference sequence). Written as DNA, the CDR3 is TGCAGTGCTAGAGCCGCTAGCGGGGTGCCAGATACGCAGTATTTT. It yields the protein CSARAASGVPDTQYF.

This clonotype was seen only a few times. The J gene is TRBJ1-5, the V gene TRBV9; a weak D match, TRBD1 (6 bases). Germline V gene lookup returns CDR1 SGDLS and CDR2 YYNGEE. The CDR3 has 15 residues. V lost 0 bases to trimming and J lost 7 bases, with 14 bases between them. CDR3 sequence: CASSVGGGQDQPQHF. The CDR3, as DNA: TGTGCCAGCAGCGTAGGGGGGGGGCAGGACCAGCCCCAGCATTTT.

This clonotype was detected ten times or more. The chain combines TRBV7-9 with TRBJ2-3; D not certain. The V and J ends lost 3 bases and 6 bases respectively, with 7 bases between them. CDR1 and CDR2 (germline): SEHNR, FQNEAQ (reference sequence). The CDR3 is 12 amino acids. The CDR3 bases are TGTGCCAGCAGCTTCGACGGGGATACGCAGTATTTT. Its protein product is CASSFDGDTQYF.

The CDR3 DNA reads as TGTGCCAGTAGTATAGGTGGGACAGGAGACTACGAGCAGTACTTC. Protein sequence: CASSIGGTGDYEQYF. This chain links TRBV19 with TRBJ2-7; 8 bases align to TRBD1. Germline trimming cut 1 base from V and 3 bases from J; bases unmatched to any gene: 5. The CDR3 extends over 15 amino acids. The germline V gene encodes CDR1 LNHDA and CDR2 SQIVND (reference sequence).

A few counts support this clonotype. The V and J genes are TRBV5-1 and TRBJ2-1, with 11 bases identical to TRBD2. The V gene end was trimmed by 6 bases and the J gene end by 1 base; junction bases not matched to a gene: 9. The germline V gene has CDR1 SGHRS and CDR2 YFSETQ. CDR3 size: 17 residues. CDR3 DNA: TGCGCCAGCACCCTCAGTAGCGGGGGGGGTTCCTACAATGAGCAGTTCTTC. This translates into CASTLSSGGGSYNEQFF. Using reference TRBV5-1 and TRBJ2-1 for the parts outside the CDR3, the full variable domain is KAGVTQTPRYLIKTRGQQVTLSCSPISGHRSVSWYQQTPGQGLQFLFEYFSETQRNKGNFPGRFSGRQFSNSRSEMNVSTLELGDSALYLCASTLSSGGGSYNEQFFGPGTRLTVL.

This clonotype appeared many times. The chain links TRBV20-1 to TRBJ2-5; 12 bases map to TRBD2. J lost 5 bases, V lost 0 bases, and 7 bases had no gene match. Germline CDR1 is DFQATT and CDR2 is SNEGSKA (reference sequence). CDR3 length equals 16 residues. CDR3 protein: CSARDGLAGGPETQYF. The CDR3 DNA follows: TGCAGTGCTAGAGATGGGCTAGCGGGGGGGCCCGAGACCCAGTACTTC.

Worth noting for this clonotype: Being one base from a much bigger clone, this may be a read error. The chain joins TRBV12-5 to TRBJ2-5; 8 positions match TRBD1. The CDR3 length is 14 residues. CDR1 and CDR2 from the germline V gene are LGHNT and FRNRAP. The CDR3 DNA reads TGTGCTGGTGGTTGGCAGGGGGCGACAGAGACCCAGTACTTC. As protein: CAGGWQGATETQYF.

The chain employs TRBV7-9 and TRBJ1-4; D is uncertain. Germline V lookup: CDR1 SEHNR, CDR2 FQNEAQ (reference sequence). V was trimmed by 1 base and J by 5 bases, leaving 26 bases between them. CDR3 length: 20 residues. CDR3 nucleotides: TGTGCCAGCAGCTTAGTCCACATACTGGTACAACACCAAACCAATGAAAAACTGTTTTTT. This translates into CASSLVHILVQHQTNEKLFF.

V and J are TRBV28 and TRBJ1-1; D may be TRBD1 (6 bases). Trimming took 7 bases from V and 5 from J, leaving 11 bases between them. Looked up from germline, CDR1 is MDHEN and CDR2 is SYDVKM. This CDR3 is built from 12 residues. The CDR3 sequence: CASIRGGTEAFF. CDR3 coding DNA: TGTGCCAGCATTCGAGGGGGGACTGAAGCTTTCTTT.

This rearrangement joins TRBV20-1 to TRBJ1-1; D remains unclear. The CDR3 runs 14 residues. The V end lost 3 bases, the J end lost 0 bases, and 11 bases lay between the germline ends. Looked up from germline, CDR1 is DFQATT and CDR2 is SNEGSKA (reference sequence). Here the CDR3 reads CSASRENLNTEAFF. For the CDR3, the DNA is TGCAGTGCTAGCCGTGAGAACTTGAACACTGAAGCTTTCTTT.

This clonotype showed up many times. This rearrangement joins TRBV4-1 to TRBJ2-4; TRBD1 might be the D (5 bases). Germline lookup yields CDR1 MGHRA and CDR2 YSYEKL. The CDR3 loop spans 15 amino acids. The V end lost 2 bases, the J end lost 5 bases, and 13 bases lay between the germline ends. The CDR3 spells CASSQYQGFQNIQYF. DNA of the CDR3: TGCGCCAGCAGCCAATACCAGGGTTTCCAAAACATTCAGTACTTC.

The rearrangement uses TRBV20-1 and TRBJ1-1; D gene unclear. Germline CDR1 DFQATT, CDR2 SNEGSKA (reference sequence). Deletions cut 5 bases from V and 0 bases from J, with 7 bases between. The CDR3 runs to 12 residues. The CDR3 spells CSAPRMNTEAFF. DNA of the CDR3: TGCAGTGCTCCTCGGATGAACACTGAAGCTTTCTTT.

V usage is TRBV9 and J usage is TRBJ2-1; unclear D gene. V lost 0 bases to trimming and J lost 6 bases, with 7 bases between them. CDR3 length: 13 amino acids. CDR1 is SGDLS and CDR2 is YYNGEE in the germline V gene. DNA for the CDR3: TGTGCCAGCAGCGTAGCAAGCCGCAATGAGCAGTTCTTC. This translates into CASSVASRNEQFF.

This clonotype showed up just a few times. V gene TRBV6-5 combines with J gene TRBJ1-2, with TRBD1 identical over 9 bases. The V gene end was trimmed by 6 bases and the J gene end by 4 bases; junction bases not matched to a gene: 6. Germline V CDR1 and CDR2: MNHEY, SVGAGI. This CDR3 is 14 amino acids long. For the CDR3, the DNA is TGTGCCAGCAGCTGGACAGGGGAGGGCTATGGCTACACCTTC. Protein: CASSWTGEGYGYTF.

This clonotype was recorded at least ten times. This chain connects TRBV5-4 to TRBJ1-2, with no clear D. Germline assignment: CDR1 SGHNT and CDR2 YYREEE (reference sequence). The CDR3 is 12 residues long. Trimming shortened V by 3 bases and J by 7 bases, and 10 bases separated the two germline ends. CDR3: CASSSTLGGYTF. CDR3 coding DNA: TGTGCCAGCAGCTCAACCTTGGGTGGCTACACCTTC.

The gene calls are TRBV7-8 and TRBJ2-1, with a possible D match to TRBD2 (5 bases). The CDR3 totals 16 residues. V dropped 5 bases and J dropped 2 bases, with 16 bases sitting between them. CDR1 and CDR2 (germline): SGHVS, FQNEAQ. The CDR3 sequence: CASSVLAPIPYNEQFF. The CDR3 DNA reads TGTGCCAGCAGCGTTCTAGCTCCAATACCCTACAATGAGCAGTTCTTC.

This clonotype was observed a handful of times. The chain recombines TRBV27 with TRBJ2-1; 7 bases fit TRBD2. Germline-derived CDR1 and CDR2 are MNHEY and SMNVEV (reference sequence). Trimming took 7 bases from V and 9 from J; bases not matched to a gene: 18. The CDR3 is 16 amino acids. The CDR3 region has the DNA TGTGCCAGCACTATCCTCCCGGGACGGGGGGTGAGTGAGCAGTTCTTC. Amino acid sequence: CASTILPGRGVSEQFF.

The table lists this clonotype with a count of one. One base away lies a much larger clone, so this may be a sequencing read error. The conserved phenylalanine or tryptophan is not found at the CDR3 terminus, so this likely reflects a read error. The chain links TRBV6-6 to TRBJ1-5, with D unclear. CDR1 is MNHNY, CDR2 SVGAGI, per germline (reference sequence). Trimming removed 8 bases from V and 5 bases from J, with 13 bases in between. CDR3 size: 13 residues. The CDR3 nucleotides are TGTGCCAGCGAGGTCACAGATTATCAGCCCCAGCATATT. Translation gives CASEVTDYQPQHI.

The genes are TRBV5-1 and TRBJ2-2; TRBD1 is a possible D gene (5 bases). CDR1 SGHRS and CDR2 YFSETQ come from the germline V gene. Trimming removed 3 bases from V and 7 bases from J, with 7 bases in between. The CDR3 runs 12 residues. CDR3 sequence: CASSSGFGELFF. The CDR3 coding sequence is TGCGCCAGCAGCTCAGGGTTCGGGGAGCTGTTTTTT.

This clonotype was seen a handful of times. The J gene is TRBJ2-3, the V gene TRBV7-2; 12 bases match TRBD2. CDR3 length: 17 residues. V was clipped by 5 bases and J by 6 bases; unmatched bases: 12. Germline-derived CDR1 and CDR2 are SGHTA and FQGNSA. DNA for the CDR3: TGTGCCAGCAGCAAACACACCGGGACTAGCGGGTCGGATACGCAGTATTTT. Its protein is CASSKHTGTSGSDTQYF.

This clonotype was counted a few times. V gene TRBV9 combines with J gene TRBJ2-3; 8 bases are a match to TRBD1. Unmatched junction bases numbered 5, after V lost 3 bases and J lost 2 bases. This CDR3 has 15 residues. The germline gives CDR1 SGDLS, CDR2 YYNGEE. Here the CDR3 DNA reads TGTGCCAGCAGCGGCAGACAGGGGCTCACAGATACGCAGTATTTT. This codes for CASSGRQGLTDTQYF.

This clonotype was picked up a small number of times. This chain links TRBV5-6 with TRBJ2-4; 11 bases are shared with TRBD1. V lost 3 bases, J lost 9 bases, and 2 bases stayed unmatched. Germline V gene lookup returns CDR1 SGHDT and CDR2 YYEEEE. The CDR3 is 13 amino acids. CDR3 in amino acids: CASSSGQGGIQYF. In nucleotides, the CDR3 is TGTGCCAGCAGCTCGGGACAGGGGGGCATTCAGTACTTC.

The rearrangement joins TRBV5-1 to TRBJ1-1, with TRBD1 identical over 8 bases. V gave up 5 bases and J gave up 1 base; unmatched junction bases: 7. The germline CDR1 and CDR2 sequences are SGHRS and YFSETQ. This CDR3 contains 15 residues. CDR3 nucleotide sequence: TGCGCCAGCAGTTTCCCGGGACAGGCGAACACTGAAGCTTTCTTT. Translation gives CASSFPGQANTEAFF.

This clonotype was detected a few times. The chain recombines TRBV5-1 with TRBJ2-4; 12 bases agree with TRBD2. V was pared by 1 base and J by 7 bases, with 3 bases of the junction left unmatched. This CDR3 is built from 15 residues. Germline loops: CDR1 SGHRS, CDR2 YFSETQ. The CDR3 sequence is CASSLLGLAGNIQYF. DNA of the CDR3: TGCGCCAGCAGCTTGCTGGGACTAGCGGGCAACATTCAGTACTTC.

The CDR3 nucleotides are TGCGCCAGCAGCCAAGTCGGGACTGGAGTAACTGAAGCTTTCTTT. It codes for CASSQVGTGVTEAFF. V gene TRBV4-3 combines with J gene TRBJ1-1, with D possibly being TRBD1 (5 bases). CDR1 and CDR2 from the germline V gene are LGHNA and YSLEER. Trimming left V 1 base short and J 5 bases short, with 14 bases between. This CDR3 is built from 15 residues.